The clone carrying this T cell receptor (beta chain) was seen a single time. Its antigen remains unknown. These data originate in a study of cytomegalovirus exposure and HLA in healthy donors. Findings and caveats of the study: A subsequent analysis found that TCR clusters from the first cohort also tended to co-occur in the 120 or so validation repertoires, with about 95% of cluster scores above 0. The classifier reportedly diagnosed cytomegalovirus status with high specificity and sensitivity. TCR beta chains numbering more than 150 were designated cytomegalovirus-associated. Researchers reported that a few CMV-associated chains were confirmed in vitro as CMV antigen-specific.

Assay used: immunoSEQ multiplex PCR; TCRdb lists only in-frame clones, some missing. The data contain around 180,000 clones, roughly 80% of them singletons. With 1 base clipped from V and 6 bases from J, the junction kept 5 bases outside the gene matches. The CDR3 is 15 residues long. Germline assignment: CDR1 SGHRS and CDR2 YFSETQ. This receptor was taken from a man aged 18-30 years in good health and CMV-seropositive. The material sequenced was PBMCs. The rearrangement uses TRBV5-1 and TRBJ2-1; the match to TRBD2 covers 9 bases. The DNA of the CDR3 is TGCGCCAGCAGCTTGATGCGGGAGGGCCCCAATGAGCAGTTCTTC. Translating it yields CASSLMREGPNEQFF.